This T cell receptor beta chain was identified during a study of OX40 agonist ivuxolimab in advanced cancers. In the study overall: Intravenous ivuxolimab at 0.01 to 10 mg/kg was given to patients every 2 weeks. Findings and caveats of the study: Fewer expanded clones were found on average in CD4+ than in CD8+ T cells. With doses of 0.1 to 3.0 mg/kg, CD4+ and CD8+ blood T cells had undergone clonal expansion by week 6.

Excluded were patients having autoimmune disease history or systemic immunosuppression. Only in-frame clones appear in the TCRdb table, and some are missing; sequencing was by immunoSEQ multiplex PCR. The data hold about 68,000 clones, with about 89% observed a single time. Looked up from germline, CDR1 is SGHRS and CDR2 is YFSETQ. The ends lost 4 bases at V and 5 bases at J; junction bases unmatched: 4. The CDR3 length is 16 residues. Concerning this clone: Its target is not known.

The origin of this receptor is an adult with an advanced solid tumor such as melanoma, head and neck, liver or kidney cancer. The chain combines TRBV5-1 with TRBJ2-2; 14 nucleotides line up with TRBD2. Sequencing used CD4+ or CD8+ T cells sorted from blood, obtained in a trial of the OX40 agonist ivuxolimab. Here the CDR3 reads CASSPGTSGRTGELFF. CDR3 DNA: TGCGCCAGCAGCCCTGGGACTAGCGGGAGAACCGGGGAGCTGTTTTTT.